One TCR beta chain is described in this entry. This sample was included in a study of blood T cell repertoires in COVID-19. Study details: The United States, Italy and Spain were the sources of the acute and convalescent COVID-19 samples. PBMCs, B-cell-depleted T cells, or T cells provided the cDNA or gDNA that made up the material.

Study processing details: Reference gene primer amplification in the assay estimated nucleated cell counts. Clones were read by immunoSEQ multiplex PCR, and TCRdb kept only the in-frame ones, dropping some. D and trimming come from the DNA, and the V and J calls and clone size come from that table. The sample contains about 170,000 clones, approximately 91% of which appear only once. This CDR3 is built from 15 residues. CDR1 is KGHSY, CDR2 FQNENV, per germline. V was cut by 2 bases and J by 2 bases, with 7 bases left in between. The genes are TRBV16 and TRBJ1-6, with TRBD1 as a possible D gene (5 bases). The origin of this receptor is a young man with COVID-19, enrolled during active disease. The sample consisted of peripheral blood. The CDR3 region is CASSQAGTYNSPLHF. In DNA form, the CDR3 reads TGTGCCAGCAGCCAAGCAGGGACCTATAATTCACCCCTCCACTTT. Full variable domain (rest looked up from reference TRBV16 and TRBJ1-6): GEEVAQTPKHLVRGEGQKAKLYCAPIKGHSYVFWYQQVLKNEFKFLISFQNENVFDETGMPKERFSAKCLPNSPCSLEIQATKLEDSAVYFCASSQAGTYNSPLHFGNGTRLTVT.